This entry lists 10 T cell receptor beta chains sequenced from one sample in a study of long-term antiretroviral therapy in people with HIV. This was the immunoSEQ v3.0 assay at survey level. Some clones are missing from TCRdb's copy, which holds only in-frame ones; the method was immunoSEQ multiplex PCR. The sample lists 12,000 to 15,000 clones, approximately 86% occurring once. Material: unsorted PBMCs, obtained 6.2 years after starting antiretroviral therapy. These receptors were taken from a man aged 35 to 55 with HIV.

This sequence joins TRBV6-4 and TRBJ2-1; 7 positions agree with TRBD2. J lost 8 bases, V lost 8 bases, and 15 bases had no gene match. The V gene's germline CDR1 is MRHNA and CDR2 SNTAGT. The CDR3 extends over 15 amino acids. In DNA, the CDR3 is TGTGCCAGCGGTTCTGGCAGCGGGGTGAGGGATGAGCAGTTCTTC. Protein sequence: CASGSGSGVRDEQFF.

The chain joins TRBV5-1 to TRBJ2-1, with 7 bases that match TRBD2. The V gene's germline CDR1 is SGHRS and CDR2 YFSETQ. V lost 0 bases and J lost 8; bases outside the gene matches: 11. The CDR3 loop spans 16 amino acids. In DNA form, the CDR3 reads TGCGCCAGCAGCTTGGAGGGAGGGGCGAGGTTGGATGAGCAGTTCTTC. Protein sequence: CASSLEGGARLDEQFF.

The chain combines TRBV25-1 with TRBJ2-3; D is possibly TRBD1 or TRBD2 (5 bases each). The V gene lost 3 bases and the J gene lost 5 bases, with 9 bases spanning the gap. The germline CDR1 and CDR2 sequences are MGHDK and SYGVNS. This CDR3 comprises 13 residues. DNA for the CDR3: TGTGCCAGCAGTGACGGGACCTTAGATACGCAGTATTTT. Its protein is CASSDGTLDTQYF.

The chain joins TRBV28 to TRBJ2-2; TRBD2 agrees at 12 bases. Germline V gene data show CDR1 as MDHEN and CDR2 as SYDVKM. V was pared by 6 bases and J by 3 bases, with 8 bases of the junction left unmatched. The CDR3 is made up of 17 amino acids. CDR3 protein: CASRSTSGSRYTGELFF. The CDR3 DNA reads as TGTGCCAGCAGGTCGACTAGCGGGAGTCGGTACACCGGGGAGCTGTTTTTT.

This chain uses TRBV6-6 with TRBJ2-1; TRBD2 matches 8 bases. This CDR3 contains 14 residues. V shed 7 bases and J 5 bases; nucleotides not matched to a gene: 7. Germline lookup yields CDR1 MNHNY and CDR2 SVGAGI (reference sequence). The DNA for the CDR3 is TGTGCCAGCATCGACGGGACTAGGAACAATGAGCAGTTCTTC. Protein sequence: CASIDGTRNNEQFF.

There are a few counts of this clone. The chain couples TRBV7-9 to TRBJ2-7; 10 positions match TRBD1. CDR1 is SEHNR, CDR2 FQNEAQ, per germline (reference sequence). J was trimmed by 1 base and V by 0 bases; bases with no gene match: 0. The CDR3 spans 15 residues. The CDR3 region is CASSLAGQGSYEQYF. In DNA, the CDR3 is TGTGCCAGCAGCTTAGCGGGACAGGGGTCCTACGAGCAGTACTTC.

This clone was counted between two and nine times. The gene calls are TRBV4-1 and TRBJ2-2; no firm D call. V lost 4 bases, J lost 3 bases, and 12 bases lay in between. Germline V CDR1 and CDR2: MGHRA, YSYEKL. This CDR3 spans 15 amino acids. CDR3 in amino acids: CASSPTNSYTGELFF. The CDR3, as DNA: TGCGCCAGCAGCCCTACAAACAGCTACACCGGGGAGCTGTTTTTT.

This chain connects TRBV5-1 to TRBJ2-1; 9 nucleotides line up with TRBD1. Losses at the gene ends were 3 bases for V and 4 bases for J; bases not matched to a gene: 5. The CDR3 loop spans 15 amino acids. Per germline, CDR1 SGHRS and CDR2 YFSETQ. This CDR3 reads CASSSPGTGYNEQFF. CDR3 DNA sequence: TGCGCCAGCAGCTCCCCAGGGACAGGGTACAATGAGCAGTTCTTC.

The V gene is TRBV11-2, the J gene TRBJ2-7, with 9 bases lining up with TRBD2. CDR3 length: 16 amino acids. V was clipped by 5 bases and J by 3 bases; unmatched bases: 11. Germline CDR1 is SGHAT and CDR2 is FQNNGV. The CDR3 DNA is TGTGCCAGCAGCCTGACTAGCGGAGCTGGGTACTACGAGCAGTACTTC. It translates to CASSLTSGAGYYEQYF.

The V and J genes are TRBV29-1 and TRBJ2-6; D unclear. CDR3 length: 15 amino acids. Germline V gene data show CDR1 as SQVTM and CDR2 as ANQGSEA. Deletions cut 4 bases from V and 0 bases from J, with 10 bases between. The CDR3 bases are TGCAGCGTTGGATTCGGCCTCTCTGGGGCCAACGTCCTGACTTTC. Amino acid sequence: CSVGFGLSGANVLTF.